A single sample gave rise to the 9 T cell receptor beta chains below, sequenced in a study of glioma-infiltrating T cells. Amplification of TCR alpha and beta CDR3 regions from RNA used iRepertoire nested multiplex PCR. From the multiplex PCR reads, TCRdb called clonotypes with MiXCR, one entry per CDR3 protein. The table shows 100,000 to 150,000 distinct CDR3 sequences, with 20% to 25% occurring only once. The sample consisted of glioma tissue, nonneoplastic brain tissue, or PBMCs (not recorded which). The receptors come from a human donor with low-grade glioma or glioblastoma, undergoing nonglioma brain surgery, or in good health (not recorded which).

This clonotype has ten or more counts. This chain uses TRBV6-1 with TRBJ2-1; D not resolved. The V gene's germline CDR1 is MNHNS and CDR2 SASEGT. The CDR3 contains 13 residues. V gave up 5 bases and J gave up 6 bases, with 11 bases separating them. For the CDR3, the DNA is TGTGCCAGCAGTATAGACACATCCAATGAGCAGTTCTTC. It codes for CASSIDTSNEQFF.

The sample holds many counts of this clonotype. Written as DNA, the CDR3 is TGTGCCAGCACTAAACAAGAGACCCAGTACTTC. Residues: CASTKQETQYF. The V call is TRBV2, the J call TRBJ2-5; no clear D gene. Germline CDR1 is SNHLY and CDR2 is FYNNEI. The CDR3 spans 11 residues. The V end was cut by 7 bases, the J end by 2 bases, with 5 bases between.

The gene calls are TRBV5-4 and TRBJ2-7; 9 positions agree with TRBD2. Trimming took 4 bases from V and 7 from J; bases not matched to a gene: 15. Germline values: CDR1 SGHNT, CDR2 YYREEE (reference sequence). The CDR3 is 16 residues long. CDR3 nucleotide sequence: TGTGCCAGCAGCGCCGCCACAGGGATCGCGGGGGGGGAGCAGTACTTC. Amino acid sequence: CASSAATGIAGGEQYF.

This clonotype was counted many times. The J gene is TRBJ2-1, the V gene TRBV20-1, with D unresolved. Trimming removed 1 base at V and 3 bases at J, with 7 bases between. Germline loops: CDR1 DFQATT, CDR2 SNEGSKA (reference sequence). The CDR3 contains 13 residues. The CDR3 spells CSARAIVYNEQFF. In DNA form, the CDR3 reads TGCAGTGCTAGAGCCATAGTCTACAATGAGCAGTTCTTC.

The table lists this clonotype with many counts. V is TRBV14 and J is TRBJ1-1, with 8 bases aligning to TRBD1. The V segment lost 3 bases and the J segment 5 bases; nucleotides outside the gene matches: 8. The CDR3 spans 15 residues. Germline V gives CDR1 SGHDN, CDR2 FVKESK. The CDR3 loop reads CASSQKQGVRTEAFF. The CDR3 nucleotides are TGTGCCAGCAGCCAGAAACAGGGGGTTCGGACTGAAGCTTTCTTT.

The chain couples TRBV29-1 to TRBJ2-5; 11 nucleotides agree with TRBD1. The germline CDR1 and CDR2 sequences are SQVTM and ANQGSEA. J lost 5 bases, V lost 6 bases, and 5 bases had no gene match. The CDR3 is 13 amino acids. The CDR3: CSVRTGGGETQYF. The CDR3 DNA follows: TGCAGCGTCCGGACAGGGGGCGGGGAGACCCAGTACTTC.

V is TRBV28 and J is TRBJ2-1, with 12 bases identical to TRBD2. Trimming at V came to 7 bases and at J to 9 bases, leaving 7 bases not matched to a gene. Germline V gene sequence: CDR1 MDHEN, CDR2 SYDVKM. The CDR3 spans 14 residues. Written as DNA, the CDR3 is TGTGCCAGCACCCGACTAGCGGGAGCTAGTGAGCAGTTCTTC. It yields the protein CASTRLAGASEQFF. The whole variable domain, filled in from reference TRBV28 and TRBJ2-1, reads DVKVTQSSRYLVKRTGEKVFLECVQDMDHENMFWYRQDPGLGLRLIYFSYDVKMKEKGDIPEGYSVSREKKERFSLILESASTNQTSMYLCASTRLAGASEQFFGPGTRLTVL.

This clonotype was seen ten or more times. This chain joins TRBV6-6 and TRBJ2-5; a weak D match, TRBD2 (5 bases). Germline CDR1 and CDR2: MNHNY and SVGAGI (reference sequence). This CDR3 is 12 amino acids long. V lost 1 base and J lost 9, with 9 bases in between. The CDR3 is CASSYYIGAQYF. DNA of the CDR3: TGTGCCAGCAGTTACTATATCGGGGCCCAGTACTTC.

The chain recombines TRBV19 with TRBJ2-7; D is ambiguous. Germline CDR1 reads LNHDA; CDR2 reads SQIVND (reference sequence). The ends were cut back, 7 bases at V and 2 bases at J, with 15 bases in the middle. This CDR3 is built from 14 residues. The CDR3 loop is CASIPRTIPYEQYF. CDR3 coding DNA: TGTGCCAGTATTCCCAGGACGATTCCCTACGAGCAGTACTTC.